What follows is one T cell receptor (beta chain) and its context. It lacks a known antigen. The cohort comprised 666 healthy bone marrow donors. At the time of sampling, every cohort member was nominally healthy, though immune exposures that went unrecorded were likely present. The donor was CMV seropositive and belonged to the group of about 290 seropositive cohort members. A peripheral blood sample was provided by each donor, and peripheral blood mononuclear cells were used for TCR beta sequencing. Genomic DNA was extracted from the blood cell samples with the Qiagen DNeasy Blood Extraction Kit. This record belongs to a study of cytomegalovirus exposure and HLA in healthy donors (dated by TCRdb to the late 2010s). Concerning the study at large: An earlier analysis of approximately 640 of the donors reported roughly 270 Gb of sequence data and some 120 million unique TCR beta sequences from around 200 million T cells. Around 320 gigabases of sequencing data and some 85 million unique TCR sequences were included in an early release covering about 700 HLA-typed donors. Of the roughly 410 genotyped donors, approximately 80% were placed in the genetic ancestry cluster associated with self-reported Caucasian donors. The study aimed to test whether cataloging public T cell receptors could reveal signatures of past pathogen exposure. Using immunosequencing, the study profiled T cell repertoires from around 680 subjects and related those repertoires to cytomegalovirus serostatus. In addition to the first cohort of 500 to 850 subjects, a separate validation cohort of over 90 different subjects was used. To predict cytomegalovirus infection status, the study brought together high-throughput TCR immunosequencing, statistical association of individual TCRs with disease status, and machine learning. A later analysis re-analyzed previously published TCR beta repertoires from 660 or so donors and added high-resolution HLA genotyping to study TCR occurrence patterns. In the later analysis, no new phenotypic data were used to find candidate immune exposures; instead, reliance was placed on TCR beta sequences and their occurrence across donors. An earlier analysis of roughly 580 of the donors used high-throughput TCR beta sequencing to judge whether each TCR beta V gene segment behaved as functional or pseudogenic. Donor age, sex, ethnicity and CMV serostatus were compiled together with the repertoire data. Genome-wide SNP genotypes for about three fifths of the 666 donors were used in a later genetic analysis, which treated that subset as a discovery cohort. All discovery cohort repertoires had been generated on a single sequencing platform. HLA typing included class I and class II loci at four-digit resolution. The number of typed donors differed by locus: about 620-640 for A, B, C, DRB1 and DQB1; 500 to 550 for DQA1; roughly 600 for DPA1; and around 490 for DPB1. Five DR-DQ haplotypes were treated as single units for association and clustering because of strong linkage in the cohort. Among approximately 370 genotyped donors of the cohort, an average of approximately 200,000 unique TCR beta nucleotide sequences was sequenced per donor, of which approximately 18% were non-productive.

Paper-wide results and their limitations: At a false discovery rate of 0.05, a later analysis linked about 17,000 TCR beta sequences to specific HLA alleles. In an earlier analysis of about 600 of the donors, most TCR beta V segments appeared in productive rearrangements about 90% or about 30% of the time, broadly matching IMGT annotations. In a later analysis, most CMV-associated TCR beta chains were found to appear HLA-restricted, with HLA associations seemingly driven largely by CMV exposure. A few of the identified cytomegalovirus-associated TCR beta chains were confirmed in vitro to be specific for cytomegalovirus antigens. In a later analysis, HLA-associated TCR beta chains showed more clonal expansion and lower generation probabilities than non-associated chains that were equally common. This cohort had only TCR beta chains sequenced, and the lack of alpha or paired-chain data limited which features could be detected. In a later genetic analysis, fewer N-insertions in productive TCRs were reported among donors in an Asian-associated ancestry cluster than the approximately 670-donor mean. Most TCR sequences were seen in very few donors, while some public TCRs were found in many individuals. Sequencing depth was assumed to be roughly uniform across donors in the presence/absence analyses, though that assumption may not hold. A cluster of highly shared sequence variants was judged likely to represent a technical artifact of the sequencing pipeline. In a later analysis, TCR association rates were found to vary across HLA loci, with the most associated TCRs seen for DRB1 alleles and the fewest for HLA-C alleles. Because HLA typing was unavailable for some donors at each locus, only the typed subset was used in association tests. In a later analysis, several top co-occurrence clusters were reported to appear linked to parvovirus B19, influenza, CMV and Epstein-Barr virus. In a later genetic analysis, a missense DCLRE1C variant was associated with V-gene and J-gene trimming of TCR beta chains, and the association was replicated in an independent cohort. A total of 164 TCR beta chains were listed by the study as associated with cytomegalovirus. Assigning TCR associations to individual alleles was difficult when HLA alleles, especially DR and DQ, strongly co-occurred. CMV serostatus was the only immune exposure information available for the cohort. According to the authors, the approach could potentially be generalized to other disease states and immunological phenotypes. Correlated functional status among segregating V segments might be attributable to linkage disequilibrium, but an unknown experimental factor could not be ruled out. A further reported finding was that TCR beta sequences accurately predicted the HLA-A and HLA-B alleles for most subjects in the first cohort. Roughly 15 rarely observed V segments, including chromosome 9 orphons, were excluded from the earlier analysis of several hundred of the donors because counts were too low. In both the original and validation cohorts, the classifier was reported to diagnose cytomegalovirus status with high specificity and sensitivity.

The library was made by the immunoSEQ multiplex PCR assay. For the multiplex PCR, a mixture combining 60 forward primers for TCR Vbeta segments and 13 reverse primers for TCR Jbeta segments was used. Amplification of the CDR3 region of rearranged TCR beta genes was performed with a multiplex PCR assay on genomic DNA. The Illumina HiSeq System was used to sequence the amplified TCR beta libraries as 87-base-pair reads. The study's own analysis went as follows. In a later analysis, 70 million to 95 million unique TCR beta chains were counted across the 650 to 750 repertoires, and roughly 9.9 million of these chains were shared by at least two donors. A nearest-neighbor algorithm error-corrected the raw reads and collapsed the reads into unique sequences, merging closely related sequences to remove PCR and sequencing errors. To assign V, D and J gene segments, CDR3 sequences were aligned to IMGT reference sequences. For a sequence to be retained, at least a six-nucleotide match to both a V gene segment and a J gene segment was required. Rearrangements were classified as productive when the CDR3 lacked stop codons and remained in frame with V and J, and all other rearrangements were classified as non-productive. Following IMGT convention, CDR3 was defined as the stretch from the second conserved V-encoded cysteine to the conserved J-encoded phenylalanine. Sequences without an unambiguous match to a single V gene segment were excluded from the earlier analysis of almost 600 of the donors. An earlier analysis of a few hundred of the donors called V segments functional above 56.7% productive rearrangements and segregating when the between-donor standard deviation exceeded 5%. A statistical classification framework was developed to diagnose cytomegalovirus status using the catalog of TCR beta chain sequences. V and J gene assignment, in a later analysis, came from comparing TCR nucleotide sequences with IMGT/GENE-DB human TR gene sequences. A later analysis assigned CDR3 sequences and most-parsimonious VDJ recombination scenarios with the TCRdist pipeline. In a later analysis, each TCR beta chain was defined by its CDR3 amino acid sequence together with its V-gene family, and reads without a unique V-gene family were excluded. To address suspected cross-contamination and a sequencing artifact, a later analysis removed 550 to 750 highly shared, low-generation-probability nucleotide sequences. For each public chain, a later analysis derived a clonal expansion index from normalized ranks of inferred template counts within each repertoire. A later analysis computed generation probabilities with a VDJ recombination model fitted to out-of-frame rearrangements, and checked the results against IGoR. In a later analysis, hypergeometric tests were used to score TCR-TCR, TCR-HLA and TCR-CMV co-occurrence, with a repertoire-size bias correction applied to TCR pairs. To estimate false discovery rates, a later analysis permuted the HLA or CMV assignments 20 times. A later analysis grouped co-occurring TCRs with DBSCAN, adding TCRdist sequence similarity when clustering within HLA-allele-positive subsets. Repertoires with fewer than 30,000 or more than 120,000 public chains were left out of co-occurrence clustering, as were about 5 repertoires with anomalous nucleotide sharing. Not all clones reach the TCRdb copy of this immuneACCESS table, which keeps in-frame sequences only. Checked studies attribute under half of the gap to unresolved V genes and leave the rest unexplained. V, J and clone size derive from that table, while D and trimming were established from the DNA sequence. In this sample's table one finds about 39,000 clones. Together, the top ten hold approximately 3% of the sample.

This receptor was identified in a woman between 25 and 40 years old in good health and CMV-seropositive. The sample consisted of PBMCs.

The CDR3 is CASSQDFQGNEKLFF. The DNA reads TGTGCCAGCAGCCAAGATTTCCAGGGGAATGAAAAACTGTTTTTT. The chain was built from TRBV4-2 and TRBJ1-4; tentative D gene TRBD1, with 6 bases matching. CDR3 length: 15 amino acids, cysteine to phenylalanine. Of all the DNA, just the CDR3 is kept, 45 bases in frame from base 1. Via the germline V gene, CDR1 is LGHNA and CDR2 YNFKEQ. V is pared back by 0 bases and J by 5 bases, with 10 bases lying between the germline termini.